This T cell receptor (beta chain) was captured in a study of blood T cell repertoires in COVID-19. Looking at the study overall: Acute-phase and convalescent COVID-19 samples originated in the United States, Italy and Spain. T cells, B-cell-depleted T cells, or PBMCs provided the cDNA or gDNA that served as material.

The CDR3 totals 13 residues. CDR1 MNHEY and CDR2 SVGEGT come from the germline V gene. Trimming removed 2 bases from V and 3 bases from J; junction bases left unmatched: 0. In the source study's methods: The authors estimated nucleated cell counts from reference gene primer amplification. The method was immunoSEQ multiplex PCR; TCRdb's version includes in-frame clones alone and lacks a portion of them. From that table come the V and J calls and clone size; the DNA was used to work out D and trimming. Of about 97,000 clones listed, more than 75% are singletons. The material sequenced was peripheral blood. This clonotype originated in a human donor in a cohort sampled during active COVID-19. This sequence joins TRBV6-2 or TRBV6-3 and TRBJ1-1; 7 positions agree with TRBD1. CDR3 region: CASSYDRDTEAFF. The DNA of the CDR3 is TGTGCCAGCAGTTACGACAGGGACACTGAAGCTTTCTTT.